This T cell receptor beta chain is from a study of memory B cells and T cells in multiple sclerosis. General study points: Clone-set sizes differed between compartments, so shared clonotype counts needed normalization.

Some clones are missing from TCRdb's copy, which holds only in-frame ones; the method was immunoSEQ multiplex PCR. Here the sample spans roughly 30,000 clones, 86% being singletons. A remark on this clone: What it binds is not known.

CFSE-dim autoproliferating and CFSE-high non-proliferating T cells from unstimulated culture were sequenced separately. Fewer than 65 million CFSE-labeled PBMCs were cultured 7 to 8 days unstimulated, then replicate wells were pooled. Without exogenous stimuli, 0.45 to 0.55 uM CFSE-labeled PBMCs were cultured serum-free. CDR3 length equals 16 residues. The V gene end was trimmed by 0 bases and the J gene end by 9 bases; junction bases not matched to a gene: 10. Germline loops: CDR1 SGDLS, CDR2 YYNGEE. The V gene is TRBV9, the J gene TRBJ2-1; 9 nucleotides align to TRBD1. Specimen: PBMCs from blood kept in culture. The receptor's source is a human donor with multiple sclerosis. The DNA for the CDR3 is TGTGCCAGCAGCGTAGCGACAGGGGGACCCTTGGGTGAGCAGTTCTTC. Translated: CASSVATGGPLGEQFF.